The 30 T cell receptor beta chains below were found in one sample sequenced in a study of neoadjuvant anti-PD-1 for oral cavity cancer. Only in-frame clones appear in the TCRdb table, and some are missing; sequencing was by immunoSEQ multiplex PCR. The table shows 15,000 to 20,000 clones, with approximately 70% occurring only once. Material: PBMCs, obtained before nivolumab (anti-PD-1) treatment. The source of these receptors is a person between 40 and 79 years old with oral cavity squamous cell carcinoma.

J is TRBJ2-7 and V is TRBV2; 9 positions agree with TRBD2. The trim removed 8 bases at V and 5 bases at J, leaving 16 bases unmatched. CDR1 is SNHLY, CDR2 FYNNEI, per germline. The CDR3 is 16 amino acids. CDR3 nucleotide sequence: TGTGCCAGCCTCCGGGGGGCTCTAGCGGGAATAAACGAGCAGTACTTC. It codes for CASLRGALAGINEQYF.

A few counts support this clone. This chain uses TRBV19 with TRBJ1-1; D uncertain. Trimming pared 5 bases from V and 4 bases from J, leaving 11 bases between. The germline V gene has CDR1 LNHDA and CDR2 SQIVND (reference sequence). The CDR3 is made up of 13 amino acids. The CDR3 here is CASSLEGGTEAFF. As DNA, the CDR3 is TGTGCCAGTAGTCTCGAGGGAGGCACTGAAGCTTTCTTT.

The rearrangement uses TRBV6-1 and TRBJ2-7; D not certain. CDR3 length: 13 amino acids. Germline V CDR1 and CDR2: MNHNS, SASEGT. The V end lost 4 bases, the J end lost 0 bases, and 7 bases lay between the germline ends. CDR3 residues: CASSGARSYEQYF. The CDR3 nucleotides read TGTGCCAGCAGTGGAGCCCGCTCCTACGAGCAGTACTTC.

This clone has just a few counts. This chain joins TRBV28 and TRBJ1-1, with 8 positions matching TRBD1. V lost 3 bases and J lost 0; bases outside the gene matches: 3. Per the germline V gene, CDR1 is MDHEN and CDR2 is SYDVKM. This CDR3 contains 15 residues. For the CDR3, the DNA is TGTGCCAGCAGTTTCACAGGGGGAATGAACACTGAAGCTTTCTTT. It codes for CASSFTGGMNTEAFF.

This clone appeared a single time. This chain links TRBV6-6 with TRBJ2-5; possible D gene TRBD2, 5 bases. Per the germline V gene, CDR1 is MNHNY and CDR2 is SVGAGI (reference sequence). V lost 0 bases and J 7 bases, leaving 18 bases between the germline ends. The CDR3 spans 16 residues. CDR3 region: CASSYSRLERVGTQYF. CDR3 sequence (DNA): TGTGCCAGCAGTTACTCGAGATTGGAGAGGGTAGGGACCCAGTACTTC.

The chain recombines TRBV10-3 with TRBJ1-1; 8 positions match TRBD1. CDR1 and CDR2 from the germline V gene are ENHRY and SYGVKD. With 7 bases clipped from V and 4 bases from J, the junction kept 17 bases outside the gene matches. The CDR3 spans 17 residues. CDR3 coding DNA: TGTGCCATCAATCAGGGGGCTTCCAGGGGTCAGGGCACTGAAGCTTTCTTT. Translating it yields CAINQGASRGQGTEAFF.

The chain uses TRBV5-6 and TRBJ1-5; D is uncertain. There are 17 residues in the CDR3. Trimming removed 0 bases at V and 2 bases at J, with 15 bases between. The germline V gene has CDR1 SGHDT and CDR2 YYEEEE. CDR3 coding DNA: TGTGCCAGCAGCTTGGTTTCCGGGGATTCAGGCAATCAGCCCCAGCATTTT. This codes for CASSLVSGDSGNQPQHF.

The gene calls are TRBV2 and TRBJ2-7, with TRBD1 identical over 10 bases. V gave up 6 bases and J gave up 1 base; unmatched junction bases: 3. The CDR3 sequence is 14 residues long. Per the germline V gene, CDR1 is SNHLY and CDR2 is FYNNEI. CDR3 nucleotide sequence: TGTGCCAGCAGGTCGGGACAGGGGTCCTACGAGCAGTACTTC. This translates into CASRSGQGSYEQYF.

The chain has TRBV30 and TRBJ1-1; D uncertain. V was shortened by 1 base and J by 10 bases, with 19 bases between the two germline ends. CDR3 length equals 14 residues. Germline V CDR1 and CDR2: GTSNPN, SVGIG (reference sequence). The CDR3 loop is CAWSGGNTAIRAFF. DNA of the CDR3: TGTGCCTGGAGTGGGGGAAACACTGCAATACGAGCTTTCTTT.

CDR3 nucleotides: TGTGCCAGCAGTTTAGTCGTGACACTTCTCTCCTACGAGCAGTACTTC. This translates into CASSLVVTLLSYEQYF. The chain recombines TRBV27 with TRBJ2-7; D is undetermined. Trimming left V 2 bases short and J 0 bases short, with 14 bases between. The V gene's germline CDR1 is MNHEY and CDR2 SMNVEV (reference sequence). The CDR3 is made up of 16 amino acids.

This clone came up once. This chain links TRBV5-5 with TRBJ2-1; 7 bases are a match to TRBD2. The CDR3 length is 16 residues. V was clipped by 6 bases and J by 7 bases; unmatched bases: 16. Germline lookup yields CDR1 SGHKS and CDR2 YYEKEE (reference sequence). Here the CDR3 reads CASINLGGRAINEQFF. CDR3 sequence (DNA): TGTGCCAGCATTAACCTCGGGGGGAGGGCCATAAATGAGCAGTTCTTC.

The rearrangement joins TRBV6-6 to TRBJ1-2; D remains unclear. Trimming took off 1 base at V and 7 bases at J, with 10 bases between the two ends. The CDR3 is made up of 13 amino acids. The V gene's germline CDR1 is MNHNY and CDR2 SVGAGI (reference sequence). Here the CDR3 DNA reads TGTGCCAGCAGTTACTACGGGTTAAGTGGCTACACCTTC. Its protein product is CASSYYGLSGYTF.

The chain uses TRBV6-1 and TRBJ2-7, with D maybe TRBD1 (6 bases). This CDR3 is built from 15 residues. The V gene lost 1 base and the J gene lost 0 bases, with 10 bases spanning the gap. The germline CDR1 and CDR2 sequences are MNHNS and SASEGT. Written as DNA, the CDR3 is TGTGCCAGCAGTGAAGGGGGGACATACTCCTACGAGCAGTACTTC. Encoded protein: CASSEGGTYSYEQYF.

The chain combines TRBV4-1 with TRBJ2-3; maybe TRBD1 (6 bases). Between the trimmed V and J ends, which lost 0 bases and 4 bases, there was a span of 14 bases. The CDR3 is 16 residues long. Germline V CDR1 and CDR2: MGHRA, YSYEKL. The chain's CDR3 is CASSQEGQGKADTQYF. Here the CDR3 DNA reads TGCGCCAGCAGCCAAGAAGGCCAGGGGAAGGCAGATACGCAGTATTTT.

The chain carries TRBV11-2 and TRBJ2-7; TRBD1 might be the D (5 bases). Germline values: CDR1 SGHAT, CDR2 FQNNGV. Trimming removed 2 bases at V and 0 bases at J, with 8 bases between. There are 14 residues in the CDR3. The CDR3: CASSLTDSSYEQYF. The CDR3 DNA reads as TGTGCCAGCAGCTTAACAGACAGCTCCTACGAGCAGTACTTC.

This clone was detected once. Additional DNA sequences in this sample encode the identical CDR3. V usage is TRBV9 and J usage is TRBJ1-5, with a possible D match to TRBD1 (5 bases). The CDR3 covers 14 residues. Trimming cost V 0 bases and J 7 bases, with 11 bases left between them. Germline loops: CDR1 SGDLS, CDR2 YYNGEE. The CDR3 protein is CASSVGGVSQPQHF. The CDR3 DNA sequence: TGTGCCAGCAGCGTAGGGGGGGTCTCCCAGCCCCAGCATTTT. The whole variable domain, filled in from reference TRBV9 and TRBJ1-5, reads DSGVTQTPKHLITATGQRVTLRCSPRSGDLSVYWYQQSLDQGLQFLIQYYNGEERAKGNILERFSAQQFPDLHSELNLSSLELGDSALYFCASSVGGVSQPQHFGDGTRLSIL.

This clone was seen just once. The chain couples TRBV2 to TRBJ2-7, with D perhaps TRBD1 or TRBD2 (6 bases each). V lost 2 bases and J 5 bases, leaving 7 bases between the germline ends. CDR3 length: 12 residues. Germline V gene data show CDR1 as SNHLY and CDR2 as FYNNEI. The CDR3 reads CASSERGDEQYF. The CDR3 region has the DNA TGTGCCAGCAGTGAAAGGGGGGACGAGCAGTACTTC.

The V and J genes are TRBV30 and TRBJ2-3, with D hard to call. CDR3 length equals 14 residues. V lost 3 bases, J lost 1 base, and 11 bases lay in between. Germline CDR1 and CDR2: GTSNPN and SVGIG (reference sequence). The CDR3 loop is CAWSVNLGTDTQYF. The DNA for the CDR3 is TGTGCCTGGAGCGTAAATCTAGGCACAGATACGCAGTATTTT.

V is TRBV6-5 and J is TRBJ1-4, with D possibly being TRBD1 (5 bases). From germline, CDR1 is MNHEY and CDR2 SVGAGI. V lost 5 bases, J lost 5 bases, and 6 bases lay in between. CDR3 size: 12 residues. DNA for the CDR3: TGTGCCAGCAGTGGGACGAATGAAAAACTGTTTTTT. It yields the protein CASSGTNEKLFF.

J is TRBJ2-2 and V is TRBV6-5, with 7 bases fitting TRBD2. CDR3 size: 16 residues. Unmatched junction bases numbered 8, after V lost 2 bases and J lost 5 bases. CDR1 and CDR2 (germline): MNHEY, SVGAGI. The CDR3 loop reads CASSYSGNEGTGELFF. Written as DNA, the CDR3 is TGTGCCAGCAGTTACAGCGGGAATGAGGGAACCGGGGAGCTGTTTTTT.

This clone was detected a few times. The chain joins TRBV7-9 to TRBJ1-3; D is ambiguous. Trimming took 1 base from V and 4 from J, leaving 11 bases between them. Germline CDR1 reads SEHNR; CDR2 reads FQNEAQ (reference sequence). This CDR3 has 15 amino acids. CDR3 bases: TGTGCCAGCAGCTTAGTATCGTTCAAGGGAAACACCATATATTTT. It yields the protein CASSLVSFKGNTIYF. Based on the CDR3 plus reference TRBV7-9 and TRBJ1-3, the full variable domain is DTGVSQNPRHKITKRGQNVTFRCDPISEHNRLYWYRQTLGQGPEFLTYFQNEAQLEKSRLLSDRFSAERPKGSFSTLEIQRTEQGDSAMYLCASSLVSFKGNTIYFGEGSWLTVV.

The sample holds one count of this clone. This chain connects TRBV6-1 to TRBJ1-2, with D possibly TRBD1 on 6 matching bases. The CDR3 spans 14 residues. The germline V gene encodes CDR1 MNHNS and CDR2 SASEGT. Between the trimmed V and J ends, which lost 1 base and 8 bases, there was a span of 14 bases. The CDR3 DNA follows: TGTGCCAGCAGTGAAGTTATGGGGGCGAGCGGCTACACCTTC. It translates to CASSEVMGASGYTF.

The chain has TRBV6-5 and TRBJ1-5, with D unclear. The ends were cut back, 2 bases at V and 0 bases at J, with 2 bases in the middle. Germline V CDR1 and CDR2: MNHEY, SVGAGI. The CDR3 length is 13 residues. The CDR3 loop reads CASSYSSNQPQHF. The CDR3, as DNA: TGTGCCAGCAGTTACAGTAGCAATCAGCCCCAGCATTTT.

A few counts support this clone. The chain carries TRBV19 and TRBJ2-1; 10 bases align to TRBD1. Germline CDR1 reads LNHDA; CDR2 reads SQIVND (reference sequence). This CDR3 comprises 15 residues. With V trimmed by 6 bases and J by 3 bases, 5 bases remained unmatched. Here the CDR3 reads CASSGQGEGYNEQFF. CDR3 coding DNA: TGTGCCAGTAGCGGACAGGGGGAAGGCTACAATGAGCAGTTCTTC.

The chain uses TRBV6-1 and TRBJ1-5, with a weak D call TRBD1 (5 bases). CDR1 is MNHNS, CDR2 SASEGT, per germline. The CDR3 length is 14 residues. V was cut by 1 base and J by 5 bases, with 9 bases left in between. The chain's CDR3 is CASSEGGDYQPQHF. CDR3 DNA sequence: TGTGCCAGCAGTGAAGGGGGGGATTATCAGCCCCAGCATTTT.

This clone showed up just a few times. V and J are TRBV7-9 and TRBJ1-1; D not resolved. The CDR3 has 13 residues. Germline assignment: CDR1 SEHNR and CDR2 FQNEAQ (reference sequence). Trimming pared 4 bases from V and 6 bases from J, leaving 12 bases between. In nucleotides, the CDR3 is TGTGCCAGCAGCTCAACGAACCCACCTGAAGCTTTCTTT. Amino acid sequence: CASSSTNPPEAFF.

This chain joins TRBV28 and TRBJ2-5, with D possibly matching TRBD1 (5 bases). This CDR3 spans 17 amino acids. Germline V gene sequence: CDR1 MDHEN, CDR2 SYDVKM. Between the trimmed V and J ends, which lost 2 bases and 4 bases, there was a span of 20 bases. CDR3 in amino acids: CASSLPLTQDLRETQYF. Written as DNA, the CDR3 is TGTGCCAGCAGTTTACCGCTCACACAGGACCTCCGAGAGACCCAGTACTTC.

This clone was seen more than once but under ten times. This chain's CDR3 is CASSFGRLGTEAFF. CDR3 in DNA: TGTGCCAGCAGCTTTGGACGGCTGGGGACTGAAGCTTTCTTT. This chain connects TRBV5-8 to TRBJ1-1; no reliable D call. Germline assignment: CDR1 SGHTS and CDR2 YDEGEE. V was shortened by 2 bases and J by 5 bases, with 13 bases between the two germline ends. CDR3 size: 14 residues.

V gene TRBV29-1 combines with J gene TRBJ2-1, with TRBD1 matching 9 bases. The ends lost 6 bases at V and 4 bases at J; junction bases unmatched: 4. Germline V gene lookup returns CDR1 SQVTM and CDR2 ANQGSEA. The CDR3 is 13 residues long. The CDR3 here is CSVETGGYNEQFF. The DNA for the CDR3 is TGCAGCGTAGAGACAGGGGGTTACAATGAGCAGTTCTTC.

V is TRBV11-2 and J is TRBJ1-1; no clear D. V was cut by 1 base and J by 1 base, with 10 bases left in between. The CDR3 is made up of 15 amino acids. Germline values: CDR1 SGHAT, CDR2 FQNNGV. Here the CDR3 reads CASSLVANSNTEAFF. In DNA form, the CDR3 reads TGTGCCAGCAGCTTAGTGGCAAATTCGAACACTGAAGCTTTCTTT.